This T cell receptor beta chain was identified during a study of cytomegalovirus exposure and HLA in healthy donors. The study's findings and limits: Later genetic work tied a missense DCLRE1C variant to beta-chain V and J trimming.

The CDR3 sequence is 13 residues long. Germline CDR1 ENHRY, CDR2 SYGVKD. V lost 4 bases to trimming and J lost 2 bases; unmatched junction nucleotides: 2. Primers included in the PCR were 60 Vbeta and 13 Jbeta primers. The method was immunoSEQ multiplex PCR; TCRdb's version includes in-frame clones alone and lacks a portion of them. The table lists some 82,000 clones, with less than 1.5% in the top ten. As regards this clone: What it binds is not known.

V is TRBV10-3 and J is TRBJ2-7; 7 positions match TRBD1. The sample taken for sequencing was PBMCs. The sequence derives from a woman younger than 45 in good health and CMV-seronegative. The chain's CDR3 is CAISGQGAYEQYF. The CDR3 nucleotides are TGTGCCATCAGTGGGCAGGGGGCCTACGAGCAGTACTTC.